This entry describes one T cell receptor beta chain. The data are from a study of cytomegalovirus exposure and HLA in healthy donors. The PCR employed 60 Vbeta primers together with 13 Jbeta primers. Method: immunoSEQ multiplex PCR; TCRdb's copy keeps in-frame clones and lacks some. Of under 250,000 clones detected, 79% appear once; the ten largest clones hold 4.4%. J gave up 3 bases and V 0 bases, and 10 bases lay outside the gene matches. This CDR3 contains 18 residues. The V gene's germline CDR1 is LGHNA and CDR2 YSLEER. This chain uses TRBV4-3 with TRBJ2-7; TRBD1 matches 11 bases. The sequence was collected from a woman in her 30s in good health and CMV-seropositive. The sequenced sample was PBMCs. CDR3 protein: CASSQEPAGQGGFYEQYF. The CDR3 DNA sequence: TGCGCCAGCAGCCAAGAACCGGCGGGACAGGGGGGTTTCTACGAGCAGTACTTC.